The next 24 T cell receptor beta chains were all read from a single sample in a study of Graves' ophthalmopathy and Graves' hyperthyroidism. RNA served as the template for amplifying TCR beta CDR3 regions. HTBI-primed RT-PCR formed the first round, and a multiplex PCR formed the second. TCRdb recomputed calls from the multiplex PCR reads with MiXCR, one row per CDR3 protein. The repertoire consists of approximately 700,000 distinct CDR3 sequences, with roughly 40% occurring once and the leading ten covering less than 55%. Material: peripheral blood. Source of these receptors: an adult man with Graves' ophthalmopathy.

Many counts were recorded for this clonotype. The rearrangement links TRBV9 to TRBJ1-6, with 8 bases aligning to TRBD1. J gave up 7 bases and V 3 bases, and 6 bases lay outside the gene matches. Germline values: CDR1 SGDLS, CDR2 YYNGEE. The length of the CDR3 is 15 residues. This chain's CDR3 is CASSGSGQENSPLHF. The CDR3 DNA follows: TGTGCCAGCAGCGGCTCGGGACAGGAGAATTCACCCCTCCACTTT.

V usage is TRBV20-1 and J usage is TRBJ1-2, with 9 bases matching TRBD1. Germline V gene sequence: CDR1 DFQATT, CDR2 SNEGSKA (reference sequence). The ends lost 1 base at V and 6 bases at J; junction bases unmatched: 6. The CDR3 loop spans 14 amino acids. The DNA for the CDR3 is TGCAGTGCTAGAGCCGGGACAGGGATCCATGGCTACACCTTC. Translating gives CSARAGTGIHGYTF.

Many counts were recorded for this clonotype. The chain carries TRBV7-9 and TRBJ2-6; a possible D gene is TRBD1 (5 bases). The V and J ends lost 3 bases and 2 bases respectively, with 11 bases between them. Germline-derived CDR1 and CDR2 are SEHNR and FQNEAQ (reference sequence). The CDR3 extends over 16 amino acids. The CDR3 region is CASSFFVGPGANVLTF. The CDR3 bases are TGTGCCAGCAGCTTCTTTGTGGGGCCTGGGGCCAACGTCCTGACTTTC.

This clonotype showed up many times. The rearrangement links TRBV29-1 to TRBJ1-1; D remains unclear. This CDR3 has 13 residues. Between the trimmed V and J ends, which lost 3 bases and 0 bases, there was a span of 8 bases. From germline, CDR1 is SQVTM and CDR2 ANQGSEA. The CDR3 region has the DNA TGCAGCGTTGAGGGCGGTATGAACACTGAAGCTTTCTTT. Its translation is CSVEGGMNTEAFF. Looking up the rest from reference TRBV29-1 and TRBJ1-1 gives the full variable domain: SAVISQKPSRDICQRGTSLTIQCQVDSQVTMMFWYRQQPGQSLTLIATANQGSEATYESGFVIDKFPISRPNLTFSTLTVSNMSPEDSSIYLCSVEGGMNTEAFFGQGTRLTVV.

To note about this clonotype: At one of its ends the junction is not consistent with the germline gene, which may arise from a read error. CDR3 coding DNA: TGTGCCAGCAGCTTAGATTCCAGTAACTCCAACGAGCAGTACTTC. The encoded protein is CASSLDSSNSNEQYF. V gene TRBV11-2 combines with J gene TRBJ2-7; no definite D call. Germline CDR1 is SGHAT and CDR2 is FQNNGV. This CDR3 contains 15 residues.

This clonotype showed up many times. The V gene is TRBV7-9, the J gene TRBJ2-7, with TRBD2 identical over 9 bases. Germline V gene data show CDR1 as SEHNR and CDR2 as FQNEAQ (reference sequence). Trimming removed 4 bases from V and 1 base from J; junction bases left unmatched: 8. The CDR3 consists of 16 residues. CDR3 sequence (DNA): TGTGCCAGCAGCTCACCCACTAGCGGGCATTCCTACGAGCAGTACTTC. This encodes CASSSPTSGHSYEQYF.

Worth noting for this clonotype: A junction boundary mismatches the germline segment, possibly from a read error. The CDR3, as DNA: TGTGCCAGCAGCCAAGAGAGCGGGAGCCCCTACGAGCAGTACTTC. It translates to CASSQESGSPYEQYF. The rearrangement uses TRBV10-2 and TRBJ2-7; 8 positions agree with TRBD2. The germline gives CDR1 WSHSY, CDR2 SAAADI. The CDR3 extends over 15 amino acids.

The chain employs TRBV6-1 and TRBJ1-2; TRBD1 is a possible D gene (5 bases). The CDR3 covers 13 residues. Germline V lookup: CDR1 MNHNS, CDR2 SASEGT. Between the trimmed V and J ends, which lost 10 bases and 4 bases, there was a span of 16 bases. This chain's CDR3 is CATIDSDFYGYTF. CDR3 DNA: TGTGCCACCATCGACAGTGACTTCTATGGCTACACCTTC.

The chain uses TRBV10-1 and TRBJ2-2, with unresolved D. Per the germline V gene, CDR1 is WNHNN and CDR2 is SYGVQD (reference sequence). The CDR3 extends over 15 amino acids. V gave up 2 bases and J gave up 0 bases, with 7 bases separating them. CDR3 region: CASSERSTNTGELFF. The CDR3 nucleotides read TGCGCCAGCAGTGAGAGATCAACGAACACCGGGGAGCTGTTTTTT.

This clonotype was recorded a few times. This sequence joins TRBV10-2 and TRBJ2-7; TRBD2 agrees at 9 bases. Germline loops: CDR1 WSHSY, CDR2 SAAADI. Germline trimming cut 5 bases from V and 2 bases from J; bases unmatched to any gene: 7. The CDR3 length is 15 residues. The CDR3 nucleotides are TGCGCCAGCAGTAAGAGGCGGGAGGGAACCTACGAGCAGTACTTC. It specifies CASSKRREGTYEQYF.

The CDR3 region is CASSLAAGDQPQHF. The DNA for the CDR3 is TGCGCCAGCAGCTTGGCCGCCGGGGATCAGCCCCAGCATTTT. The chain couples TRBV5-1 to TRBJ1-5; D gene unclear. Trimming removed 0 bases at V and 5 bases at J, with 9 bases between. The CDR3 runs to 14 residues. From germline, CDR1 is SGHRS and CDR2 YFSETQ.

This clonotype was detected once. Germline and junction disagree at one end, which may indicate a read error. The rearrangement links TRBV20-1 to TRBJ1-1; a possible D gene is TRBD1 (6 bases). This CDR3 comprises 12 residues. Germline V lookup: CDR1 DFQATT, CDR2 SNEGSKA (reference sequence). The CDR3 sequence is CSVILGDTEAFF. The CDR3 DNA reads TGCAGTGTCATACTAGGGGACACTGAGGCTTTCTTT.

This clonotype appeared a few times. The CDR3 DNA reads TGTGCCAGCAGCTTAGATTCTAGCGGCCTCGGGGAGACCCAGTACTTC. It codes for CASSLDSSGLGETQYF. The V gene is TRBV7-9, the J gene TRBJ2-5; 7 bases fit TRBD2. The CDR3 has 16 amino acids. Germline V gene lookup returns CDR1 SEHNR and CDR2 FQNEAQ (reference sequence). V shed 1 base, J shed 5 bases, and the junction held 10 bases outside the gene matches.

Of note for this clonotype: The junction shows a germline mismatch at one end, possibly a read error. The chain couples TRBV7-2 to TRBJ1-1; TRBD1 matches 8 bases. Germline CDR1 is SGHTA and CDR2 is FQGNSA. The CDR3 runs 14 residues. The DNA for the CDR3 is TGTGCCGGCAGCCTACAGGGGGTCGACACTGAAGCTTTCTTT. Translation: CAGSLQGVDTEAFF.

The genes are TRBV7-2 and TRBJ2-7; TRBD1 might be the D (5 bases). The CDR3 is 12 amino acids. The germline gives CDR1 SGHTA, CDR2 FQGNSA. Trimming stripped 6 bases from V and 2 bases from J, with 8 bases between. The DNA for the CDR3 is TGTGCCAGCAGTTCCAGGGCCTACGAGCAGTACTTC. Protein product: CASSSRAYEQYF.

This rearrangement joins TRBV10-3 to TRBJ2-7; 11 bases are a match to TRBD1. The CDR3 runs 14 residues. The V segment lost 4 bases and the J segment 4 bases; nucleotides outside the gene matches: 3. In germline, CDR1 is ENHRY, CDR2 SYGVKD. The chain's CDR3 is CAISAGQGVYEQYF. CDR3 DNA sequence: TGTGCCATCAGTGCGGGACAGGGGGTGTACGAGCAGTACTTC.

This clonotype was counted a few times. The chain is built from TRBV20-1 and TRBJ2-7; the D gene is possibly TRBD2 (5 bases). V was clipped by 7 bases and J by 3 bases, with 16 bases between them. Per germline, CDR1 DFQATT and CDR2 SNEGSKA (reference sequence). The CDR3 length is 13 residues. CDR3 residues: CSVRSEEVYEQYF. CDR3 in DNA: TGCAGTGTTCGATCTGAGGAGGTCTACGAGCAGTACTTC.

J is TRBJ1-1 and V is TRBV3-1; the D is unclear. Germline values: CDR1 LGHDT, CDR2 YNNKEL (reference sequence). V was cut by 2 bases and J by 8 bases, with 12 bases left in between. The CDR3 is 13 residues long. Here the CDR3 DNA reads TGTGCCAGCAGCCAATGGAGTGGTCAGGAAGCTTTCTTT. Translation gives CASSQWSGQEAFF.

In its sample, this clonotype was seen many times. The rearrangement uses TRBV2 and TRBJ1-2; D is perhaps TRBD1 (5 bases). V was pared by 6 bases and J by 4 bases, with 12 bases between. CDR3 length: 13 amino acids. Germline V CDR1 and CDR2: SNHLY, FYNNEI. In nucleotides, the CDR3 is TGTGCCAGCAGACGATGGGGGTCCTATGGCTACACCTTC. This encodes CASRRWGSYGYTF.

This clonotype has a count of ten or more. CDR3 DNA: TGTGCCAGCAGGGGGGCGGGGGGTTCACCCCTCCACTTT. Amino acid sequence: CASRGAGGSPLHF. J is TRBJ1-6 and V is TRBV2; TRBD1 is a possible D gene (6 bases). V lost 6 bases and J lost 9, with 12 bases in between. The germline CDR1 and CDR2 sequences are SNHLY and FYNNEI. The CDR3 contains 13 residues.

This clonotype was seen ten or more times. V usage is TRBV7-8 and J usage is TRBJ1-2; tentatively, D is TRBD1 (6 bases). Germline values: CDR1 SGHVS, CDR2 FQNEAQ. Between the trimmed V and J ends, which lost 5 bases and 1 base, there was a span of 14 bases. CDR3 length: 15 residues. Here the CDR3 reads CASSQQGQINYGYTF. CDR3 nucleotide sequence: TGTGCCAGCAGCCAACAAGGACAGATTAACTATGGCTACACCTTC.

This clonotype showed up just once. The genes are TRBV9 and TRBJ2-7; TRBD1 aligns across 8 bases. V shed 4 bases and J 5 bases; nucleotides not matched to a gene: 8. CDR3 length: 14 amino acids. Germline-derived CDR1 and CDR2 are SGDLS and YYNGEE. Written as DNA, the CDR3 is TGTGCCAGCAGCCCCGGAGACAGGGGCCACGAGCAGTACTTC. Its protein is CASSPGDRGHEQYF. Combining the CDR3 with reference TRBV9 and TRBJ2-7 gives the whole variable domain DSGVTQTPKHLITATGQRVTLRCSPRSGDLSVYWYQQSLDQGLQFLIQYYNGEERAKGNILERFSAQQFPDLHSELNLSSLELGDSALYFCASSPGDRGHEQYFGPGTRLTVT.

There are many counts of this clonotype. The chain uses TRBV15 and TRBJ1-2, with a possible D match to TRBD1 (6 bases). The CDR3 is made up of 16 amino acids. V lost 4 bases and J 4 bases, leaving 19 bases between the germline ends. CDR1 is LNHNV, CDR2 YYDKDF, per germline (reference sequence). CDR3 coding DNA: TGTGCCACCAGCATCCCTCACACAGGGATCGGCTATGGCTACACCTTC. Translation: CATSIPHTGIGYGYTF.

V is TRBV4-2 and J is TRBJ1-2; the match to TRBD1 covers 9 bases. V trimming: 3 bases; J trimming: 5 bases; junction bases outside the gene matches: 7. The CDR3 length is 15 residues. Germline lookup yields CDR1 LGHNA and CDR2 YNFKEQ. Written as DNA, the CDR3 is TGTGCCAGCAGCCAGCGCCGGGACAGGGATTATGGCTACACCTTC. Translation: CASSQRRDRDYGYTF.